The source of this TCR beta chain is a study of cytomegalovirus exposure and HLA in healthy donors. General study results and limits: The Asian-associated ancestry cluster reportedly had fewer N-insertions than the roughly 670-donor mean in a later analysis. In a later analysis, TCR beta V- and J-gene trimming showed a link to a missense DCLRE1C variant. In presence/absence analyses, roughly uniform sequencing depth across donors was assumed.

Germline loops: CDR1 SGHRS, CDR2 YFSETQ. Germline trimming cut 2 bases from V and 8 bases from J; bases unmatched to any gene: 9. The CDR3 loop spans 14 amino acids. In the PCR, 60 Vbeta and 13 Jbeta primers were used. Only in-frame clones appear in the TCRdb table, and some are missing; sequencing was by immunoSEQ multiplex PCR. The table for this sample gives approximately 110,000 clones. The donors gave bone marrow, and they were healthy. Comments on this clone: Its antigen is not identified.

The TCR was taken from a man aged 30-40 years in good health and CMV-seronegative. The V and J genes are TRBV5-1 and TRBJ1-2; 7 nucleotides align to TRBD1. Input material: PBMCs. The CDR3 sequence: CASSFAAGGSGYTF. The CDR3 DNA sequence: TGCGCCAGCAGCTTTGCGGCAGGGGGAAGCGGCTACACCTTC. Looking up the rest from reference TRBV5-1 and TRBJ1-2 gives the full variable domain: KAGVTQTPRYLIKTRGQQVTLSCSPISGHRSVSWYQQTPGQGLQFLFEYFSETQRNKGNFPGRFSGRQFSNSRSEMNVSTLELGDSALYLCASSFAAGGSGYTFGSGTRLTVV.